This T cell receptor (beta chain) comes out of a study of neurological immune-mediated disorders. Study findings and constraints: The expanded clones of different subjects shared no CDR3 amino acid sequences (suggesting private repertoires in all groups). HTLV-1-associated myelopathy ranked highest for TCR clonal expansion and multiple sclerosis lowest, beneath healthy controls.

Blood bank volunteers in Maryland, USA, served as healthy controls. Stored at -80 C, 2 million PBMCs were the source of the unsorted libraries. The sample holds many counts of this clonotype. Its antigen is not known. Germline CDR1 SGHNT, CDR2 YENEEA. With 2 bases removed from V and 4 bases from J, the gap between germline ends came to 5 bases. This CDR3 region has 13 residues. TCRdb redid the calling of the 5' RACE reads with MiXCR, one entry per CDR3 protein. The table has about 28,000 distinct CDR3 sequences, roughly an eighth seen once; the top ten hold about 7.2%. V gene TRBV11-3 combines with J gene TRBJ2-2, with D unresolved. The receptor's source is a man in his fifties or sixties in good health. Sample: PBMCs. The CDR3 reads CASSLRPTGELFF. The CDR3 DNA is TGTGCCAGCAGCTTAAGGCCCACCGGGGAGCTGTTTTTT.